The present T cell receptor (beta chain) was sequenced within a study of response to subunit inactivated influenza vaccine. As to this clonotype: Antigen: not known.

Study findings and constraints: It was the authors' suggestion that each seasonal influenza vaccination recruits few new T cells.

MiXCR, applied by TCRdb to the RT-PCR reads, yields one record per CDR3 protein. In the table there are 700,000 to 800,000 distinct CDR3 sequences, under 20% of which are singletons. Per the germline V gene, CDR1 is MNHEY and CDR2 is SVGEGT. This CDR3 contains 15 residues. V lost 2 bases and J lost 9; bases outside the gene matches: 8. This TCR was recovered from a man aged 50 to 59 who received an inactivated influenza vaccine. The V and J genes are TRBV6-2 or TRBV6-3 and TRBJ2-1; 9 nucleotides match TRBD2. The sample consisted of PBMCs from blood, taken more than 4 days after vaccination. This CDR3 reads CASSYGLAGWSEQFF. The CDR3 DNA sequence: TGTGCCAGCAGTTACGGGCTAGCGGGATGGAGTGAGCAGTTCTTC.